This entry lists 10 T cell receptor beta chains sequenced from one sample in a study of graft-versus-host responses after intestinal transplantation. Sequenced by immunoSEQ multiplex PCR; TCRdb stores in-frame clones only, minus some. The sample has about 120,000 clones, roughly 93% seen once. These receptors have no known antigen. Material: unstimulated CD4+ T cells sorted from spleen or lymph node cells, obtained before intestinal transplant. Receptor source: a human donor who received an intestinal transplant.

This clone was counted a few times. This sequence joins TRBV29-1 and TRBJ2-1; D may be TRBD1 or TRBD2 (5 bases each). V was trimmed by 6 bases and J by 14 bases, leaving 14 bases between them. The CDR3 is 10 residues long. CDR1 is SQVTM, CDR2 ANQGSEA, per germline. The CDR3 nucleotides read TGCAGCGTAGATCGAGGGGTAGAGTTCTTC. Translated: CSVDRGVEFF.

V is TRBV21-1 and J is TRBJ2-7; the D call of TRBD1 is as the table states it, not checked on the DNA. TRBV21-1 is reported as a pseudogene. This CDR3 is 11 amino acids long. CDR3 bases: TGTGCCAGCAGCAAACAGGGCGAGCAGTACTTC. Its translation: CASSKQGEQYF.

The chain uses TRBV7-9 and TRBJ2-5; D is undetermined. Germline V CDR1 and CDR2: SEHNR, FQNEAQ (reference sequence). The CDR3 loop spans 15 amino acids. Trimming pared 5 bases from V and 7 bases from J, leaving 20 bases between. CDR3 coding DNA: TGTGCCAGCAGCCCCTTCGATCCTAGTAGGACGACCCAGTACTTC. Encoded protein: CASSPFDPSRTTQYF. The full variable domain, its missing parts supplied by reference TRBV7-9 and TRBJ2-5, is DTGVSQNPRHKITKRGQNVTFRCDPISEHNRLYWYRQTLGQGPEFLTYFQNEAQLEKSRLLSDRFSAERPKGSFSTLEIQRTEQGDSAMYLCASSPFDPSRTTQYFGPGTRLLVL.

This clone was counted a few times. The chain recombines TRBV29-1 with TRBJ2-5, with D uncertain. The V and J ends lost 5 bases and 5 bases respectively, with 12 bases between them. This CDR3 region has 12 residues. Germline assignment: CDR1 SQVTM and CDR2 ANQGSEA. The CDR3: CSVCDLGETQYF. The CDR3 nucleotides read TGCAGCGTTTGTGATCTGGGGGAGACCCAGTACTTC.

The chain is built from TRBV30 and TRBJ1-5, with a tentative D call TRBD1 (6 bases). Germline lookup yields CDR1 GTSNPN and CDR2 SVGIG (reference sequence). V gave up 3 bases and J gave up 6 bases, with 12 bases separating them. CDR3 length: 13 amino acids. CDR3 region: CAWSAEGGQPQHF. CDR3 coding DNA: TGTGCCTGGAGCGCGGAGGGGGGTCAGCCCCAGCATTTT.

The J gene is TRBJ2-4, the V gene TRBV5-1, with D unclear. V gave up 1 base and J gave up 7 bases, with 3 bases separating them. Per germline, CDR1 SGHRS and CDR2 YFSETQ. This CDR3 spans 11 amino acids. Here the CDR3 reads CASSLSNIQYF. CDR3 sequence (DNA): TGCGCCAGCAGCTTGTCGAACATTCAGTACTTC.

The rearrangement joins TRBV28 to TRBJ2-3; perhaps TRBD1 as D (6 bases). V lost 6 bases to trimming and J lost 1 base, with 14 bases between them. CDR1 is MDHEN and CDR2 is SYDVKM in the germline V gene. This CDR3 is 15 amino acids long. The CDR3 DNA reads TGTGCCAGCAGCCCATGGGGACACCGCACAGATACGCAGTATTTT. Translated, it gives CASSPWGHRTDTQYF. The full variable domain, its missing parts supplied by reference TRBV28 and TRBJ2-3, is DVKVTQSSRYLVKRTGEKVFLECVQDMDHENMFWYRQDPGLGLRLIYFSYDVKMKEKGDIPEGYSVSREKKERFSLILESASTNQTSMYLCASSPWGHRTDTQYFGPGTRLTVL.

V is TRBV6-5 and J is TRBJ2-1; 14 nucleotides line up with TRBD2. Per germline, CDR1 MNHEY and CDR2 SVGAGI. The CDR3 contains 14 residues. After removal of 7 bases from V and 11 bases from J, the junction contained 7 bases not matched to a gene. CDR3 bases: TGTGCCAGCATGGGGACTAGCGGGAGACGTAAGCAGTTCTTC. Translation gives CASMGTSGRRKQFF.

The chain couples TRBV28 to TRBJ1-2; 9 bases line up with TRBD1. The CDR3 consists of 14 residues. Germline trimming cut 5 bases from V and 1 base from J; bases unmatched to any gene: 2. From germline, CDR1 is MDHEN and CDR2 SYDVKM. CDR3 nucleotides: TGTGCCAGCAGTAGGACAGGGGTTAACTATGGCTACACCTTC. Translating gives CASSRTGVNYGYTF.

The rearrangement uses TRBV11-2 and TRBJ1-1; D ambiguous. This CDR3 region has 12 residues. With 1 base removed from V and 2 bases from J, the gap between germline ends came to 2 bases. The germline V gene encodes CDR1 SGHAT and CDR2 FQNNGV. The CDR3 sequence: CASSLANTEAFF. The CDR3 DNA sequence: TGTGCCAGCAGCTTAGCTAACACTGAAGCTTTCTTT.